Listed below are T cell receptor beta chains from one sample, sequenced in a study of cytomegalovirus exposure and HLA in healthy donors. Using immunoSEQ multiplex PCR, the repertoire was profiled, and TCRdb retains in-frame clones only, with some absent. The table has 79,000 or so clones, around 70% seen once. Sequences were obtained from PBMCs. The receptors were gathered from a woman aged 40 to 50 in good health and CMV-seropositive. Each CDR3 is given without its conserved first and last residue. The order of the fields is CDR3 length, V gene, CDR3 protein.

15	TRBV12-1	ASSAPKRAGGLGEQY
18	TRBV19	ASSIDREGQQTYSNQPQH
13	TRBV11-3	ASSPDTGWGNTIY
13	TRBV5-4	ASSLAGVGEETQY
13	TRBV5-4	ASSLVVGVNTEAF
13	TRBV4-2	ASSHPGTGNEKLF
11	TRBV30	AWSGQALDTQY
14	TRBV2	ASRPTPTGINQPQH
13	TRBV10-3	AISGGQRASYEQY
12	TRBV2	ASSVKTGTYEQY
10	TRBV30	AWGQFSYEQY
12	TRBV5-1	ASSLDSRSYEQY
14	TRBV29-1	SVEGGSTGSAYEQY
11	TRBV7-9	ASSLSLNNEQF
13	TRBV10-3	AIRAGTGGNYGYT